This TCR beta chain was identified during a study of T cells in Graves' hyperthyroidism and ophthalmopathy. The CDR3 is 15 residues long. Germline loops: CDR1 LNHNV, CDR2 YYDKDF (reference sequence). Deletions cut 5 bases from V and 4 bases from J, with 12 bases between. Researchers defined stable Graves' hyperthyroidism as no ophthalmopathy progression within 18 months. Those with hyperthyroidism were 18 to 65 years old, newly diagnosed, and ill for under 2 months. Amplified TCR beta CDR3 regions derived from RNA transcripts. Initially, a first-round RT-PCR of the TCR CDR3 employed the HTBI primer set. TCRdb re-derived calls from the multiplex PCR reads in MiXCR, one entry per CDR3 protein. The sample includes a few hundred thousand distinct CDR3 sequences, about half seen only once; the top ten take 8.2%.

The chain employs TRBV15 and TRBJ2-6; no clear D gene. The TCR comes from a woman aged 18-29 years with Graves' hyperthyroidism. Sequencing was done on a sample of peripheral blood or thyroid tissue (not recorded which). CDR3 nucleotides: TGTGCCACCAGCGAGTGGACCTCGGGGGCCAACGTCCTGACTTTC. This codes for CATSEWTSGANVLTF.